A selection of T cell receptor beta chains follows, all from one sample in a study of blood T cell repertoires in COVID-19. The method was immunoSEQ multiplex PCR; TCRdb's version includes in-frame clones alone and lacks a portion of them. The profile shows about 380,000 clones, 88% of them singletons. Sequencing input: PBMCs or T cells enriched from blood (not recorded which). These receptors were collected from a woman aged 18 to 35 who had recovered from COVID-19. The CDR3 runs from the conserved cysteine through the conserved F or W. A D gene is named only where the DNA matches it firmly. For some rows the clone size is stated as once, few or many, or as a class when expanded; others skip it.

cdr3_nt cdr3_aa v_call d_call j_call clone_size
TGCAGTGCTAGTACACTAGCGGGTAACACAGATACGCAGTATTTT CSASTLAGNTDTQYF TRBV20-1 TRBD2 TRBJ2-3 .
TGTGCCAGTAGCCGAGGTGACAGGGGTCTCACTGAAGCTTTCTTT CASSRGDRGLTEAFF TRBV19 TRBD1 TRBJ1-1 .
TGTGCCATCAGTGACTCCGGACAGGGCCAAAACACTGAAGCTTTCTTT CAISDSGQGQNTEAFF TRBV10-3 TRBD1 TRBJ1-1 few
TGTGCCAGCAGCTTAAGAGGGTTGAACACCGGGGAGCTGTTTTTT CASSLRGLNTGELFF TRBV7-3 . TRBJ2-2 .
TGTGCCAGCAGCTTAGGCCAGATCTCTGGGGCCAACGTCCTGACTTTC CASSLGQISGANVLTF TRBV7-3 . TRBJ2-6 .
TGTGCCAGCAGCTTATGGCCTGTGGGGACAGGGGATAACTATGGCTACACCTTC CASSLWPVGTGDNYGYTF TRBV7-3 TRBD1 TRBJ1-2 few
TGCGCCAGCAGCTTCACCCCGGGACAGCAAGATCACTCTGGAAACACCATATATTTT CASSFTPGQQDHSGNTIYF TRBV5-1 TRBD1 TRBJ1-3 .
TGTGCCAGCAGTTATCTTGGGCGGGATGGCTACACCTTC CASSYLGRDGYTF TRBV6-5 . TRBJ1-2 .
TGCGCCAGCAGCTTACAAATGGATCAGCCCCAGCATTTT CASSLQMDQPQHF TRBV5-1 . TRBJ1-5 .
TGTGCCAGTAGTATCCCTAGGGACACTAACTATGGCTACACCTTC CASSIPRDTNYGYTF TRBV19 . TRBJ1-2 .
TGTGCCAGCAGCCTAGACAGGTACGGTGAAGCTTTCTTT CASSLDRYGEAFF TRBV7-9 . TRBJ1-1 few
TGTGCAAGTCGCCTCGCCCTCCGGGACAGTAAGCGTCAGCCCCAGCATTTT CASRLALRDSKRQPQHF TRBV12-2 . TRBJ1-5 .
TGTGCCAGTAACATACAGGGCTATGGCTACACCTTC CASNIQGYGYTF TRBV19 . TRBJ1-2 .
TGTGCCATCAGTGAGCGGGAGGGAATCACTGAAGCTTTCTTT CAISEREGITEAFF TRBV10-3 . TRBJ1-1 .
TGTGCCAGCAGTCAAAATAGGGACAGGAGCTACACCTTC CASSQNRDRSYTF TRBV6-5 TRBD1 TRBJ1-2 .
TGTGCCAGCAGCGTAGGGTTAGGGGGCCAAACAGATACGCAGTATTTT CASSVGLGGQTDTQYF TRBV9 TRBD1 TRBJ2-3 .
TGTGCCAGCAGCTTTTTCCGGGACAGAGATTCACCCCTCCACTTT CASSFFRDRDSPLHF TRBV7-2 TRBD1 TRBJ1-6 .
TGTGCCAGCAGCGTCCAGGGGGCGGATGAAGCTTTCTTT CASSVQGADEAFF TRBV9 TRBD1 TRBJ1-1 .
TGTGCCAGCAGTTACCTGGGGGGGAACACTGAAGCTTTCTTT CASSYLGGNTEAFF TRBV6-5 . TRBJ1-1 .
TGTGCCAGCAGTCTCCGGGGAGGGGGCTCTGGAAACACCATATATTTT CASSLRGGGSGNTIYF TRBV6-4 . TRBJ1-3 once
TGTGCCTGGGGAAAATACACAGATACCGGGGAGCTGTTTTTT CAWGKYTDTGELFF TRBV30 . TRBJ2-2 .
TGTGCCAGCAGACCAACAGGGGCTGAGCAGTTCTTC CASRPTGAEQFF TRBV6-5 TRBD1 TRBJ2-1 .
TGTGCCAGCAGCCAAGATCCGCCCAGCGAAGAGACCCAGTACTTC CASSQDPPSEETQYF TRBV3-1/TRBV3-2 . TRBJ2-5 .
TGCGCCAGCAGCTTGGACAACTCCTACGAGCAGTACTTC CASSLDNSYEQYF TRBV5-1 . TRBJ2-7 .
TGTGCCAGCTCAAAAGTTCCCTATAGCAATCAGCCCCAGCATTTT CASSKVPYSNQPQHF TRBV18 . TRBJ1-5 .
TGTGCCAGCAGCTATAGCCTTGGTGGTTCGGGGGCCAACGTCCTGACTTTC CASSYSLGGSGANVLTF TRBV7-6 . TRBJ2-6 .
TGTGCCAGCAGCTTACAGGTGGAGACCTACGAGCAGTACTTC CASSLQVETYEQYF TRBV5-8 . TRBJ2-7 .
TGCGCCAGCAGCTTGGACAGGGGGGCGAATTCACCCCTCCACTTT CASSLDRGANSPLHF TRBV5-1 TRBD1 TRBJ1-6 .
TGTGCCAGCAGCCCGGGACAGGGGTATGGCTACACCTTC CASSPGQGYGYTF TRBV3-1/TRBV3-2 TRBD1 TRBJ1-2 .
TGCGCCAGCAGCTTCGCCAGGGATTATGGCTACACCTTC CASSFARDYGYTF TRBV5-1 . TRBJ1-2 .
TGTGCCAGCAGTTTAACAGACCCCTACGAGCAGTACTTC CASSLTDPYEQYF TRBV28 . TRBJ2-7 once
TGCAGCGTTGATACCAGGGGGCGAAGTTCCTATGGCTACACCTTC CSVDTRGRSSYGYTF TRBV29-1 TRBD1 TRBJ1-2 .